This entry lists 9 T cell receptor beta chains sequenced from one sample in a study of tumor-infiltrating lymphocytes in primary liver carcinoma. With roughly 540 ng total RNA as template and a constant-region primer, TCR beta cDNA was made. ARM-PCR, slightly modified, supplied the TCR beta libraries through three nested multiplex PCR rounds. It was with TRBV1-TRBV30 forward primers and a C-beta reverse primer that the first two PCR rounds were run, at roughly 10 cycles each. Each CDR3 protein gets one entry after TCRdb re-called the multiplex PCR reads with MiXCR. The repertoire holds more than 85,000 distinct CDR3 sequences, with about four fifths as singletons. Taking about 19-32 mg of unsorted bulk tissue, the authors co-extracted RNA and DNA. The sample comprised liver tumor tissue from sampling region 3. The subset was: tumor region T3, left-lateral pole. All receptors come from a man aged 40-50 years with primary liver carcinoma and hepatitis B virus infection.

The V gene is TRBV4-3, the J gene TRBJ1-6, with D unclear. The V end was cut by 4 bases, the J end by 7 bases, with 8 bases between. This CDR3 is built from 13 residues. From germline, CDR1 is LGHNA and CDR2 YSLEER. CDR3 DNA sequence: TGCGCCAGCAGCCCCGAGCAGAATTCACCCCTCCACTTT. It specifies CASSPEQNSPLHF.

The CDR3, as DNA: TGTGCCAGCGCTATAGGGGGGGCGACCGCCGGGGAGCTGTTTTTT. Protein sequence: CASAIGGATAGELFF. The chain carries TRBV6-6 and TRBJ2-2, with D perhaps matching TRBD2 (7 bases). V was cut by 8 bases and J by 6 bases, with 19 bases left in between. The CDR3 runs to 15 residues. Germline-derived CDR1 and CDR2 are MNHNY and SVGAGI (reference sequence).

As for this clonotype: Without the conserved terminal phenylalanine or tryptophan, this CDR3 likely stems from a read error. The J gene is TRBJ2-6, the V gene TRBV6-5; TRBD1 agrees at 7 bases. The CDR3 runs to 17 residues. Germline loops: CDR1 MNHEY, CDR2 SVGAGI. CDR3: CASSSRTGSSGANVLTL. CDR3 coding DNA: TGTGCCAGCAGTTCCCGGACAGGCAGCTCAGGGGCCAACGTTCTGACTCTC.

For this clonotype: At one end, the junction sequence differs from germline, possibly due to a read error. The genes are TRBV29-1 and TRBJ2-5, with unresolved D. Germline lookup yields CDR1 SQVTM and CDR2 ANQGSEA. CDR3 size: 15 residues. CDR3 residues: CSVERPGHFQETQCF. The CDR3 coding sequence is TGCAGCGTTGAAAGACCCGGGCATTTCCAAGAGACCCAGTGCTTC.

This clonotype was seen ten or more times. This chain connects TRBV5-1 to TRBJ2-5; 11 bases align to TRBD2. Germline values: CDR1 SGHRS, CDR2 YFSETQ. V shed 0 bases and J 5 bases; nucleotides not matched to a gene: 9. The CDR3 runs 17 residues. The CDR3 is CASSLERLAGGRETQYF. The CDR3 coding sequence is TGCGCCAGCAGCTTGGAGCGCCTAGCGGGAGGCCGCGAGACCCAGTACTTC.

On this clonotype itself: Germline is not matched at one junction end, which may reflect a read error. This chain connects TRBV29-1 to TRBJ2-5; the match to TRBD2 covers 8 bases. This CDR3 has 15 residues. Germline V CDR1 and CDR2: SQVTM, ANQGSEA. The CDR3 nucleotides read TGCAGCATCCGGCGAAGCGGGAGCTGGACGGAGATCCAGTACTTC. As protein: CSIRRSGSWTEIQYF.

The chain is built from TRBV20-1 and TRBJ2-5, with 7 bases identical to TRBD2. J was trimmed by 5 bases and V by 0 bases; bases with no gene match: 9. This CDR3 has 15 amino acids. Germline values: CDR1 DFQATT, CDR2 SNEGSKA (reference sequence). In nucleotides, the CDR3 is TGCAGTGCTAGAGATATGGGAGGGCCTAGGGAGACCCAGTACTTC. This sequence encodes CSARDMGGPRETQYF.

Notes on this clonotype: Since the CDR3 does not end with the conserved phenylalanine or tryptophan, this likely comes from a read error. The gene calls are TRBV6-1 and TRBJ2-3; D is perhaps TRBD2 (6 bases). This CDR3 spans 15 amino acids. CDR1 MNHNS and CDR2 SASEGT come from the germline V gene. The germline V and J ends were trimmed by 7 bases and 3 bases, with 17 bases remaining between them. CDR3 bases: TGTGCCAGCACTGTAGGATGTGGAGGGACAGATACGCAGTATTCT. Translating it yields CASTVGCGGTDTQYS.

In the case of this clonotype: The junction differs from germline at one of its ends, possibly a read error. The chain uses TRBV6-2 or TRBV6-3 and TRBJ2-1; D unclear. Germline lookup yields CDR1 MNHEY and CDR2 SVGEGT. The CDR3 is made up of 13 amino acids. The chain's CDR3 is CASSYSYTNEQFF. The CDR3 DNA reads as TGTGCCAGTAGTTACTCGTATACGAATGAGCAGTTCTTC.